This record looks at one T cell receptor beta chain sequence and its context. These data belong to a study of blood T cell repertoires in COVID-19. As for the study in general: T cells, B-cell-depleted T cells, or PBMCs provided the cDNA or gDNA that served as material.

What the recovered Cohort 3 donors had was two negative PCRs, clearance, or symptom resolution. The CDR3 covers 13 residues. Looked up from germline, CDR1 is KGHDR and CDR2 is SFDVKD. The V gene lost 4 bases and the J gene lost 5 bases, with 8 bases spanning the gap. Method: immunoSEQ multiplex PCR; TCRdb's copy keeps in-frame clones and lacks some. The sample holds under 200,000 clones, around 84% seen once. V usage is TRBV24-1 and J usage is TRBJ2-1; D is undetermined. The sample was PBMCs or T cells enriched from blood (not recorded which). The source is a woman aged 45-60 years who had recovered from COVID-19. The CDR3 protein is CATSEHTNNEQFF. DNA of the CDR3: TGTGCCACCAGTGAGCACACCAACAATGAGCAGTTCTTC.